The 6 T cell receptor beta chains below were found in one sample sequenced in a study of T cells in Graves' hyperthyroidism and ophthalmopathy. It was RNA transcripts that yielded the amplified TCR beta CDR3 regions. Researchers ran a first-round RT-PCR on the TCR CDR3 using the HTBI primer set. In TCRdb, the multiplex PCR reads were re-called with MiXCR into one record per CDR3 protein. The sample lists around 520,000 distinct CDR3 sequences; approximately 25% were seen once. The sample taken for sequencing was blood. These receptor sequences come from a woman aged 30 to 39 with Graves' ophthalmopathy.

This clonotype was found many times. V is TRBV13 and J is TRBJ2-7; a possible D gene is TRBD2 (5 bases). V lost 5 bases to trimming and J lost 3 bases, with 14 bases between them. Germline V gene lookup returns CDR1 PRHDT and CDR2 FYEKMQ (reference sequence). The CDR3 totals 14 residues. CDR3 sequence reads: CASSLTRDYYEQYF. In DNA, the CDR3 is TGTGCCAGCAGCCTAACCAGAGACTACTACGAGCAGTACTTC. Complete variable domain (other parts from reference TRBV13 and TRBJ2-7): AAGVIQSPRHLIKEKRETATLKCYPIPRHDTVYWYQQGPGQDPQFLISFYEKMQSDKGSIPDRFSAQQFSDYHSELNMSSLELGDSALYFCASSLTRDYYEQYFGPGTRLTVT.

This clonotype was counted once. This sequence joins TRBV12-3 or TRBV12-4 and TRBJ1-5; TRBD1 aligns across 7 bases. There are 15 residues in the CDR3. After removal of 0 bases from V and 6 bases from J, the junction contained 5 bases not matched to a gene. CDR3 loop: CASSLAEGAFQPQHF. DNA for the CDR3: TGTGCCAGCAGTTTAGCCGAGGGGGCTTTTCAGCCCCAGCATTTT.

This clonotype has just a few counts. One junction end does not reproduce the germline sequence, and a read error may be involved. This rearrangement joins TRBV28 to TRBJ2-5; the D gene could be TRBD1 or TRBD2 (5 bases each). The CDR3 contains 13 residues. CDR1 is MDHEN and CDR2 is SYDVKM in the germline V gene. CDR3 region: CASSFFVGETRYF. Written as DNA, the CDR3 is TGTGCCAGCAGTTTTTTTGTGGGGGAGACCCGGTACTTC.

This clonotype came up many times. V and J are TRBV4-3 and TRBJ1-2, with D unclear. The CDR3 extends over 16 amino acids. With 0 bases removed from V and 0 bases from J, the gap between germline ends came to 11 bases. The germline V gene encodes CDR1 LGHNA and CDR2 YSLEER. The CDR3 DNA sequence: TGCGCCAGCAGCCAAGATAACAACCTTCCTAACTATGGCTACACCTTC. This sequence encodes CASSQDNNLPNYGYTF.

The chain joins TRBV6-2 or TRBV6-3 to TRBJ2-4, with D uncertain. Trimming took off 4 bases at V and 5 bases at J, with 6 bases between the two ends. Germline assignment: CDR1 MNHEY and CDR2 SVGEGT. This CDR3 is built from 12 residues. CDR3 amino acids: CASSSEENIQYF. Written as DNA, the CDR3 is TGTGCCAGCAGTTCCGAGGAAAACATTCAGTACTTC.

There are many counts of this clonotype. This chain joins TRBV27 and TRBJ2-7, with 9 bases that match TRBD2. The CDR3 runs to 15 residues. V lost 6 bases, J lost 5 bases, and 11 bases stayed unmatched. Germline loops: CDR1 MNHEY, CDR2 SMNVEV (reference sequence). The CDR3 sequence: CASSEPGLALHEQYF. The CDR3 bases are TGTGCCAGCAGCGAGCCGGGACTAGCTTTACACGAGCAGTACTTC.